The table lists the clone carrying this T cell receptor beta chain with a count of one. The antigen is unknown. Primers for the PCR totalled 60 Vbeta and 13 Jbeta. TCRdb's table, derived via immunoSEQ multiplex PCR, lists solely in-frame clones and lacks some. The table has 110,000 to 150,000 clones, about 76% seen once. This sample is drawn from a study of cytomegalovirus exposure and HLA in healthy donors. This CDR3 has 14 amino acids. J was trimmed by 1 base and V by 6 bases; bases with no gene match: 5. Looked up from germline, CDR1 is MGHDK and CDR2 is SYGVNS. Study results and limitations: For most TCR beta V segments, an earlier analysis put the productive rate at about 90% or about 30% of the time.

The sample comprised PBMCs. The rearrangement links TRBV25-1 to TRBJ2-7, with TRBD1 matching 8 bases. The clonotype originates from a male donor in good health and CMV-seronegative. The CDR3 reads CASSLDRASYEQYF. CDR3 sequence (DNA): TGTGCCAGCAGCTTGGACAGGGCTTCCTACGAGCAGTACTTC.